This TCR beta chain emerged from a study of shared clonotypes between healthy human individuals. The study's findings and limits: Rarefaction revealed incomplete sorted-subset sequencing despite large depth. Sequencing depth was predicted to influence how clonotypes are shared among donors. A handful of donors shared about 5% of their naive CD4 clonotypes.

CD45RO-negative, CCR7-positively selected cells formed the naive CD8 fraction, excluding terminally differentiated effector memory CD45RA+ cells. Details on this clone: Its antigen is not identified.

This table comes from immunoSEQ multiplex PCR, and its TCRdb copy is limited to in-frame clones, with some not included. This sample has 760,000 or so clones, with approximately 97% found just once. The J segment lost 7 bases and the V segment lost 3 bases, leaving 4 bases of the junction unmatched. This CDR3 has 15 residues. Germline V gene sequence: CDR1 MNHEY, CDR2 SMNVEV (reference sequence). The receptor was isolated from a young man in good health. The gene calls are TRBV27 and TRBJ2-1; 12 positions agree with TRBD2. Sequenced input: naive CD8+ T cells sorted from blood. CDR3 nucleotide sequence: TGTGCCAGCAGTTTGACTAGCGGGAGTTGGAATGAGCAGTTCTTC. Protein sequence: CASSLTSGSWNEQFF.